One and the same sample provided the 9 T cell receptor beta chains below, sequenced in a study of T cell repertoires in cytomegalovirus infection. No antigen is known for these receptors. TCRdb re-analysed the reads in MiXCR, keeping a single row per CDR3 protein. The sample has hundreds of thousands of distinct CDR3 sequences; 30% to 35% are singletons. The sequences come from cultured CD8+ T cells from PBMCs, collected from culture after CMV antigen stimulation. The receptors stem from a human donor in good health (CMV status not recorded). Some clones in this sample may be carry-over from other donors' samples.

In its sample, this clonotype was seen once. The CDR3 region has the DNA TGTGCCATCAGTGACGGGCTCTATGGCTACACCTTC. Its translation is CAISDGLYGYTF. The chain recombines TRBV10-3 with TRBJ1-2, with D unresolved. In germline, CDR1 is ENHRY, CDR2 SYGVKD. This CDR3 comprises 12 residues. Trimming removed 3 bases from V and 4 bases from J, with 6 bases in between.

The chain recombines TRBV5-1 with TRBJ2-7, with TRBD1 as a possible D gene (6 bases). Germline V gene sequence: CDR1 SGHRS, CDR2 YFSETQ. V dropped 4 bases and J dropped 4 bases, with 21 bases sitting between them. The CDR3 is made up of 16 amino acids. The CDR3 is CASSPSVEGDFYEQYF. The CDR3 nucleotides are TGCGCCAGCAGCCCCAGCGTTGAGGGGGATTTTTACGAGCAGTACTTC.

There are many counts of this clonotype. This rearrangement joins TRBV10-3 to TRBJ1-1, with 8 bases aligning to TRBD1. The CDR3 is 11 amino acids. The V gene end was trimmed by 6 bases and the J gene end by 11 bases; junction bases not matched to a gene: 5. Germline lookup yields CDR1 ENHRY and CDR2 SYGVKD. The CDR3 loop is CAIRSGQGAFF. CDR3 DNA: TGTGCCATCAGGTCAGGACAGGGTGCTTTCTTT.

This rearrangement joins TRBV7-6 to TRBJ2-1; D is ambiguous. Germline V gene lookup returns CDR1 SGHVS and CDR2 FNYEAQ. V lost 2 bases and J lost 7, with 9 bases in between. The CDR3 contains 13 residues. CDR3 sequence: CASSLSRANEQFF. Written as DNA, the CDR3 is TGTGCCAGCAGCTTAAGTAGGGCGAATGAGCAGTTCTTC.

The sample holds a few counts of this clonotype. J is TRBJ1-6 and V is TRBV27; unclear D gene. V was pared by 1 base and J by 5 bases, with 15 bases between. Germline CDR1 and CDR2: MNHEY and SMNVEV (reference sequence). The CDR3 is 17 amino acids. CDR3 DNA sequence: TGTGCCAGCAGTTTATTAGTACCAAGGATGGATAATTCACCCCTCCACTTT. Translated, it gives CASSLLVPRMDNSPLHF.

CDR3 amino acids: CASSYSGAVGEAFF. The DNA of the CDR3 is TGTGCCAGCAGTTACTCGGGGGCTGTGGGTGAAGCTTTCTTT. This chain joins TRBV6-5 and TRBJ1-1; tentative D call: TRBD1 (6 bases). The germline gives CDR1 MNHEY, CDR2 SVGAGI. This CDR3 has 14 residues. The V end was cut by 0 bases, the J end by 7 bases, with 12 bases between.

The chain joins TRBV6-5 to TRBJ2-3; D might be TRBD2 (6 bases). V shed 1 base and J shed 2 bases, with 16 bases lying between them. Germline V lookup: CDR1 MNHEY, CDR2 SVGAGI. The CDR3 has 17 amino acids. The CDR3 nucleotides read TGTGCCAGCAGTTACTTTGTTGCGGGGCGCACCACAGATACGCAGTATTTT. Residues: CASSYFVAGRTTDTQYF.

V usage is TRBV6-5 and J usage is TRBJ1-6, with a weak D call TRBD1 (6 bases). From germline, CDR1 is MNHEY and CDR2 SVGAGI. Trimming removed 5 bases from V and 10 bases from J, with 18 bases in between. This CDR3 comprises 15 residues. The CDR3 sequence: CASSPGQWGRSPLHF. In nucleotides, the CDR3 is TGTGCCAGCAGTCCTGGACAGTGGGGTAGGTCACCCCTCCACTTT.

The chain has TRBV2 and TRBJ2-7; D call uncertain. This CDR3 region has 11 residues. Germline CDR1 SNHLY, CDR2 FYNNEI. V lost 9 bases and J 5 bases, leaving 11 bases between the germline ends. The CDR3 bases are TGTGCCAGTAAAGATATCAACGAGCAGTACTTC. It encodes CASKDINEQYF.